The T cell receptor beta chain described here comes from a study of cytomegalovirus exposure and HLA in healthy donors. The PCR ran on 60 Vbeta and 13 Jbeta primers. Repertoires were generated with immunoSEQ multiplex PCR, while TCRdb's copy carries only in-frame clones and drops some. The sample has over 100,000 clones; about 8.5% are singletons. Germline V gene data show CDR1 as SGHVS and CDR2 as FNYEAQ. V was clipped by 7 bases and J by 4 bases; unmatched bases: 8. The CDR3 sequence is 15 residues long. The TCR sequence derives from a man in his forties in good health and CMV-seronegative. The chain carries TRBV7-6 and TRBJ1-5, with 9 bases fitting TRBD1. The sequencing sample was made of PBMCs. The CDR3 bases are TGTGCCAGCAACCGGGACAGGGAGTTAAATCAGCCCCAGCATTTT. This sequence encodes CASNRDRELNQPQHF.